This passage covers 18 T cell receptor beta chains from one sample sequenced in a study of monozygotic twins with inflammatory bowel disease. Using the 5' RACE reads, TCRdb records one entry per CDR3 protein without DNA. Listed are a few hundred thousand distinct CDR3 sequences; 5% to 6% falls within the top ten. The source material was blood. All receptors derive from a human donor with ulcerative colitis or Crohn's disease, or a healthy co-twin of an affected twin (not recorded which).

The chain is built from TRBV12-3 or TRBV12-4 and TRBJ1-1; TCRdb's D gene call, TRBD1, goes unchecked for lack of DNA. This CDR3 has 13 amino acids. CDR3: CASIQTPGHEAFF.

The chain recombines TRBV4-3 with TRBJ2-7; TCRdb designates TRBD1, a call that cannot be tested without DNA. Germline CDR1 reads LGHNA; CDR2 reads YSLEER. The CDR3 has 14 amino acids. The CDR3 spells CASSQRGGSYEQYF.

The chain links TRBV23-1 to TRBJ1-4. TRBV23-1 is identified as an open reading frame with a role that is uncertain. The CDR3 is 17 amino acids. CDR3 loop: CASSQSPYFERDEKLFF.

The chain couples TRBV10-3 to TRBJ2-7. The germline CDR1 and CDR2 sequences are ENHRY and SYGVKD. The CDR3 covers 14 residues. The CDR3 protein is CAISEAGRSYEQYF.

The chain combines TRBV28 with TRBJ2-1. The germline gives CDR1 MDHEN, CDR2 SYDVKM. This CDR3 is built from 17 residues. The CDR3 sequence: CASSLYGWGSVYNEQFF.

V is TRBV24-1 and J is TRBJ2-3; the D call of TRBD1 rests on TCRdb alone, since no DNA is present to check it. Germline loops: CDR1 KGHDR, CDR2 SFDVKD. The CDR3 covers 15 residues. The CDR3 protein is CATSEHSAGTDTQYF.

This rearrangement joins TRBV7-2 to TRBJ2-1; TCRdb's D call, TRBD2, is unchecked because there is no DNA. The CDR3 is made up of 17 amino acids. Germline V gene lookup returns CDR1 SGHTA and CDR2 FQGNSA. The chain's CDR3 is CASSLYSGTSSYNEQFF.

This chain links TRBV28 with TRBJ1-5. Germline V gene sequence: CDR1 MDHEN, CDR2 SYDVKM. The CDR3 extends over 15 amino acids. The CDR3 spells CASSPFSAVNQPQHF.

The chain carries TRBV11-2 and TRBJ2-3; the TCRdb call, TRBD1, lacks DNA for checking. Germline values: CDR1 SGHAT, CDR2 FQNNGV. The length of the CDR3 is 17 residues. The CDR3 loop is CASSPAGGALSTDTQYF.

The CDR3: CASSPKAPTGVYEQYF. This chain connects TRBV7-9 to TRBJ2-7; TCRdb's D call of TRBD1 is untestable without DNA. Germline V gene lookup returns CDR1 SEHNR and CDR2 FQNEAQ (reference sequence). The CDR3 has 16 residues.

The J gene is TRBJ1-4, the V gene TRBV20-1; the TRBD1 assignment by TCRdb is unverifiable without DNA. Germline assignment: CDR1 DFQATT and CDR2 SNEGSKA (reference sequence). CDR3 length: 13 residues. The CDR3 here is CSAPGTAGEKLFF.

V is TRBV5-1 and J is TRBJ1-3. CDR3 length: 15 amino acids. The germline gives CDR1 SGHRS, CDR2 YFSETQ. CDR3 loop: CASSLEGFSGNTIYF.

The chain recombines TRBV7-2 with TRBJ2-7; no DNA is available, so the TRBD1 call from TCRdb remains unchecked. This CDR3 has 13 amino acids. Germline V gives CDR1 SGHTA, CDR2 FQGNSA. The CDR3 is CASSLTGYGEQYF. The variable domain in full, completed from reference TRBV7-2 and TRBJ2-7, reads GAGVSQSPSNKVTEKGKDVELRCDPISGHTALYWYRQSLGQGLEFLIYFQGNSAPDKSGLPSDRFSAERTGGSVSTLTIQRTQQEDSAVYLCASSLTGYGEQYFGPGTRLTVT.

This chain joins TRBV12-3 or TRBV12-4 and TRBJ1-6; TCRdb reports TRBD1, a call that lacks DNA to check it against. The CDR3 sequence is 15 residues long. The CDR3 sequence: CASSPRGQGRSPLHF.

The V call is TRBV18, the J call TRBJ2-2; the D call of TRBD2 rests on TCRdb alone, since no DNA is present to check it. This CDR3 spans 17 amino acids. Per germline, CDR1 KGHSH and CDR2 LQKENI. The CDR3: CASSPLAGDPNTGELFF.

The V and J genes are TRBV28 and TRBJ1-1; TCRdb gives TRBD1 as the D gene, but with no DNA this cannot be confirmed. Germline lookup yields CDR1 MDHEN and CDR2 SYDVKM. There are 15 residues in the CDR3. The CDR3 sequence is CASSSGQGSGTEAFF.

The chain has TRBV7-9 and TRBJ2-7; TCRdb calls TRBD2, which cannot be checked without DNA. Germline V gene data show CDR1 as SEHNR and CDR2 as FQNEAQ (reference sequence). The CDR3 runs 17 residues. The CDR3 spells CASWGLAGESPSYEQYF.

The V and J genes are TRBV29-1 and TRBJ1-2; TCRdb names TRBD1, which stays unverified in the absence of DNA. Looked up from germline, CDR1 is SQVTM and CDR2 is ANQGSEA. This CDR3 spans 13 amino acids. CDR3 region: CSVEDWQGYGYTF.